Listed below are T cell receptor beta chains from one sample, sequenced in a study of shared clonotypes between healthy human individuals. Produced via immunoSEQ multiplex PCR; TCRdb's table is partial and in-frame only. The table records 1.4 million to 1.5 million clones, 96% of them present only once. Sample: naive CD4+ T cells sorted from blood. Receptor source: a man aged 25 to 45 in good health. The CDR3 runs from the conserved cysteine through the conserved F or W. The order of the fields is J gene, V gene, D gene, clone size, CDR3 protein, CDR3 DNA. The D gene is left open where the match is weak. Where a row states a size, it is once, few, many or the class of an expanded clone; other rows omit it.

>TRBJ2-7|TRBV30|TRBD2|once
CAWRGGTPLEQYF
TGTGCCTGGAGGGGAGGGACCCCCCTCGAGCAGTACTTC
>TRBJ2-5|TRBV28|TRBD2|-
CASSLGGRETQYF
TGTGCCAGCTCCCTGGGAGGGAGGGAGACCCAGTACTTC
>TRBJ2-7|TRBV19|TRBD1|-
CASSITGTGTYEQYF
TGTGCCAGTAGTATCACGGGGACAGGCACCTACGAGCAGTACTTC
>TRBJ2-2|TRBV5-1|-|-
CASSPTNSNGELFF
TGCGCCAGCAGTCCCACGAACTCGAACGGGGAGCTGTTTTTT
>TRBJ2-7|TRBV5-4|TRBD2|-
CASSPFAGDYREQYF
TGTGCCAGCAGCCCCTTCGCGGGGGATTATCGCGAGCAGTACTTC
>TRBJ1-3|TRBV4-2|TRBD1|-
CASSVAKPGGQTGNTIYF
TGTGCCAGCAGCGTAGCCAAACCAGGGGGCCAAACTGGAAACACCATATATTTT
>TRBJ2-7|TRBV6-5|TRBD1|-
CASRGQAIQGVEQYF
TGTGCCAGCAGAGGACAGGCGATACAGGGAGTCGAGCAGTACTTC
>TRBJ2-7|TRBV15|-|-
CATSFRDFPYEQYF
TGTGCCACCAGCTTCCGGGACTTCCCCTACGAGCAGTACTTC
>TRBJ2-1|TRBV7-7|-|-
CASSSLARRSNEQFF
TGTGCCAGCAGCTCTCTCGCGCGGAGGAGCAATGAGCAGTTCTTC
>TRBJ2-1|TRBV30|-|-
CAWSSPLGEQFF
TGTGCCTGGAGTTCCCCTCTAGGAGAGCAGTTCTTC
>TRBJ2-2|TRBV30|-|-
CASSPSGAGELFF
TGTGCCAGCAGCCCCTCCGGCGCCGGGGAGCTGTTTTTT
>TRBJ2-3|TRBV5-1|TRBD1|-
CASSPGTGDTQYF
TGCGCCAGCAGCCCCGGGACAGGAGATACGCAGTATTTT